This T cell receptor (delta chain) is from a study of gamma-delta chains in newborns, infants, children. Background on the study: Innate gammadelta T cells reportedly expand polyclonally right after birth, driven by microbial exposure, per the title.

Germline V gene sequence: CDR1 GEAIGNYY, CDR2 EKD. This CDR3 contains 13 residues. Between the trimmed V and J ends, which lost 3 bases and 7 bases, there was a span of 14 bases. TCRdb reanalysed the reads via CATT. The table records 10,000 to 13,000 delta-chain clones, around 3.5% of them present only once. This receptor was obtained from a child who was a newborn, infant or young child, either healthy, febrile or measles-vaccinated (not recorded which). This chain connects TRDV2 to TRDJ1, with D possibly matching TRDD3 (5 bases). Sequencing was done on a sample of blood. In DNA form, the CDR3 reads TGTGCCTGTGACCGGATAGGGTTCGGTAAACTCATCTTT. Protein sequence: CACDRIGFGKLIF.